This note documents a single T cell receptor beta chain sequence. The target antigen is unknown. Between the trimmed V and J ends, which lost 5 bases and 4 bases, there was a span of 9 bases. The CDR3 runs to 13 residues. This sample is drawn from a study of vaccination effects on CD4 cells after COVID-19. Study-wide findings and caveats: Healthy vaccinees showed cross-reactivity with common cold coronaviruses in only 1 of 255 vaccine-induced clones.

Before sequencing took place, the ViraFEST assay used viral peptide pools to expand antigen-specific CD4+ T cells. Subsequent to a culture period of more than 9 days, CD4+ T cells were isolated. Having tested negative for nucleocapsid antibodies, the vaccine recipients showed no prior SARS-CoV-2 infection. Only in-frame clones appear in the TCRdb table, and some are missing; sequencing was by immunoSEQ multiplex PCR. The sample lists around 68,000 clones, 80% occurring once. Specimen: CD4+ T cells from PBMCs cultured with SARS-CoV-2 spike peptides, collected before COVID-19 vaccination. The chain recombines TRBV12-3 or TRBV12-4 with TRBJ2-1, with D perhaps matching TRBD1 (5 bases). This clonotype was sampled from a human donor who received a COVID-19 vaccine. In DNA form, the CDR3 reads TGTGCCAGCAGTCTACGACAGTACAATGAGCAGTTCTTC. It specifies CASSLRQYNEQFF.